The 30 T cell receptor beta chains below all came from one sample that was sequenced in a study of cytomegalovirus exposure and HLA in healthy donors. Libraries were prepared by immunoSEQ multiplex PCR; TCRdb keeps only in-frame clonotypes and omits some of them. This sample has about 71,000 clones, with 85% to 95% found just once. Input material: PBMCs. All receptors come from a man between 18 and 29 years old in good health and CMV-seropositive.

The V gene is TRBV7-9, the J gene TRBJ2-7; D is possibly TRBD1 (5 bases). The V end lost 5 bases, the J end lost 4 bases, and 15 bases lay between the germline ends. CDR1 and CDR2 (germline): SEHNR, FQNEAQ (reference sequence). This CDR3 is built from 14 residues. The CDR3 bases are TGTGCCAGCAGCCAAATCGCAGGGTCTTACGAGCAGTACTTC. Protein: CASSQIAGSYEQYF.

This rearrangement joins TRBV27 to TRBJ2-2; no clear D gene. Trimming took off 2 bases at V and 1 base at J, with 11 bases between the two ends. The CDR3 is 16 residues long. The germline V gene has CDR1 MNHEY and CDR2 SMNVEV (reference sequence). CDR3 amino acids: CASSLVRIVNTGELFF. CDR3 sequence (DNA): TGTGCCAGCAGTTTAGTCAGGATAGTGAACACCGGGGAGCTGTTTTTT.

The chain joins TRBV6-5 to TRBJ2-7; possible D gene TRBD1, 6 bases. Germline V gene sequence: CDR1 MNHEY, CDR2 SVGAGI. The ends were cut back, 2 bases at V and 6 bases at J, with 17 bases in the middle. The CDR3 contains 15 residues. The CDR3 reads CASSYSGGVDFEQYF. The CDR3 bases are TGTGCCAGCAGTTACAGTGGGGGCGTCGATTTCGAGCAGTACTTC.

The chain joins TRBV5-1 to TRBJ1-1, with D unresolved. Germline values: CDR1 SGHRS, CDR2 YFSETQ. This CDR3 spans 15 amino acids. Trimming removed 0 bases at V and 2 bases at J, with 11 bases between. The DNA of the CDR3 is TGCGCCAGCAGCTTGGTGATGGGCAGAAACACTGAAGCTTTCTTT. This translates into CASSLVMGRNTEAFF.

The genes are TRBV10-3 and TRBJ1-4; 9 positions match TRBD1. Germline V gene data show CDR1 as ENHRY and CDR2 as SYGVKD. The length of the CDR3 is 17 residues. Trimming removed 3 bases from V and 1 base from J; junction bases left unmatched: 6. The CDR3 region has the DNA TGTGCCATCAGTGATGTCCCGGGACAGGGAACTAATGAAAAACTGTTTTTT. It is translated as CAISDVPGQGTNEKLFF.

Only a few counts were recorded for this clone. The chain couples TRBV7-9 to TRBJ2-1; TRBD2 might be the D (6 bases). V was pared by 7 bases and J by 9 bases, with 19 bases between. Germline loops: CDR1 SEHNR, CDR2 FQNEAQ (reference sequence). This CDR3 region has 14 residues. CDR3 amino acids: CASIISGEPGEQFF. DNA for the CDR3: TGTGCCAGCATCATATCGGGGGAACCTGGTGAGCAGTTCTTC.

The chain employs TRBV9 and TRBJ2-3, with a weak D call TRBD1 (5 bases). V was cut by 3 bases and J by 0 bases, with 8 bases left in between. The CDR3 covers 14 residues. CDR1 and CDR2 from the germline V gene are SGDLS and YYNGEE. The CDR3 loop reads CASSEAGSTDTQYF. CDR3 coding DNA: TGTGCCAGCAGCGAGGCAGGGAGCACAGATACGCAGTATTTT.

This chain joins TRBV5-4 and TRBJ2-2; TRBD2 aligns across 8 bases. Per the germline V gene, CDR1 is SGHNT and CDR2 is YYREEE (reference sequence). Trimming at V came to 2 bases and at J to 3 bases, leaving 18 bases not matched to a gene. The CDR3 consists of 20 residues. This CDR3 reads CASSFLRRSGAPTHTGELFF. The CDR3 DNA reads TGTGCCAGCAGCTTTTTGCGGCGTAGCGGGGCGCCCACCCACACCGGGGAGCTGTTTTTT.

The chain carries TRBV5-4 and TRBJ2-5; D ambiguous. The CDR3 has 13 amino acids. Trimming shortened V by 2 bases and J by 0 bases, and 5 bases separated the two germline ends. Germline-derived CDR1 and CDR2 are SGHNT and YYREEE (reference sequence). CDR3 sequence (DNA): TGTGCCAGCAGCTTTGTTAACCAAGAGACCCAGTACTTC. Its protein product is CASSFVNQETQYF.

The gene calls are TRBV7-9 and TRBJ2-7; 8 nucleotides agree with TRBD1. V gave up 2 bases and J gave up 6 bases; unmatched junction bases: 9. The CDR3 has 15 amino acids. Germline CDR1 reads SEHNR; CDR2 reads FQNEAQ (reference sequence). CDR3 nucleotides: TGTGCCAGCAGCTTACAGGGGGCGTTTCCGGGCGAGCAGTACTTC. Its protein is CASSLQGAFPGEQYF.

The chain employs TRBV11-2 and TRBJ2-2; unclear D gene. Trimming shortened V by 0 bases and J by 0 bases, and 5 bases separated the two germline ends. The CDR3 runs to 15 residues. Germline V lookup: CDR1 SGHAT, CDR2 FQNNGV. The CDR3 sequence: CASSLEAANTGELFF. CDR3 DNA: TGTGCCAGCAGCTTAGAGGCAGCGAACACCGGGGAGCTGTTTTTT.

This clone appeared a single time. The chain couples TRBV13 to TRBJ2-5; 10 nucleotides line up with TRBD2. The tail of the sequence fits TRBJ2-7 better, so the J call may be wrong. From germline, CDR1 is PRHDT and CDR2 FYEKMQ (reference sequence). The length of the CDR3 is 15 residues. CDR3 sequence reads: CASSFWTSGPYEQYF. CDR3 sequence (DNA): TGTGCCAGCAGCTTCTGGACTAGCGGTCCTTACGAGCAGTACTTC.

V and J are TRBV5-6 and TRBJ2-1; D remains ambiguous. This CDR3 is 12 amino acids long. Germline V CDR1 and CDR2: SGHDT, YYEEEE. Trimming took off 0 bases at V and 5 bases at J, with 3 bases between the two ends. The CDR3 is CASSLANNEQFF. The DNA of the CDR3 is TGTGCCAGCAGCTTGGCCAACAATGAGCAGTTCTTC.

The chain links TRBV6-6 to TRBJ2-7, with a tentative D call TRBD1 (6 bases). Looked up from germline, CDR1 is MNHNY and CDR2 is SVGAGI (reference sequence). V shed 2 bases and J shed 4 bases, with 12 bases lying between them. The CDR3 consists of 14 residues. The CDR3 DNA is TGTGCCAGCAGTTACGGCGGCAGGGGATACGAGCAGTACTTC. Translated, it gives CASSYGGRGYEQYF.

The J gene is TRBJ1-2, the V gene TRBV6-5, with 7 bases fitting TRBD1. The CDR3 runs to 14 residues. Germline trimming cut 2 bases from V and 8 bases from J; bases unmatched to any gene: 8. CDR1 and CDR2 (germline): MNHEY, SVGAGI. The CDR3, as DNA: TGTGCCAGCAGTTACGGCAGGGGGGATGGCGGCTACACCTTC. Its protein is CASSYGRGDGGYTF.

V usage is TRBV4-1 and J usage is TRBJ2-3; TRBD2 matches 10 bases. This CDR3 contains 16 residues. Unmatched junction bases numbered 6, after V lost 4 bases and J lost 2 bases. Germline V CDR1 and CDR2: MGHRA, YSYEKL. The CDR3 DNA reads TGCGCCAGCAGCCCTCCGACTAGCGGGTTCACAGATACGCAGTATTTT. It yields the protein CASSPPTSGFTDTQYF.

In DNA, the CDR3 is TGCGCCAGCAGCTTGGCCCAGGGAGGCGGCTCTGGAAACACCATATATTTT. This gives the protein CASSLAQGGGSGNTIYF. The chain carries TRBV5-1 and TRBJ1-3, with D possibly being TRBD1 (5 bases). The CDR3 runs to 17 residues. Germline values: CDR1 SGHRS, CDR2 YFSETQ. Between the trimmed V and J ends, which lost 0 bases and 0 bases, there was a span of 13 bases.

V is TRBV19 and J is TRBJ1-4, with TRBD1 identical over 8 bases. V lost 11 bases and J lost 8; bases outside the gene matches: 10. Germline V gives CDR1 LNHDA, CDR2 SQIVND (reference sequence). This CDR3 spans 13 amino acids. As DNA, the CDR3 is TGTGCCTCCGAGGACAGGGTGGACGAAAAACTGTTTTTT. It translates to CASEDRVDEKLFF. Full variable domain (outside the CDR3, taken from reference TRBV19 and TRBJ1-4): DGGITQSPKYLFRKEGQNVTLSCEQNLNHDAMYWYRQDPGQGLRLIYYSQIVNDFQKGDIAEGYSVSREKKESFPLTVTSAQKNPTAFYLCASEDRVDEKLFFGSGTQLSVL.

The chain has TRBV5-1 and TRBJ2-5; 7 nucleotides match TRBD1. Germline V CDR1 and CDR2: SGHRS, YFSETQ. After removal of 3 bases from V and 3 bases from J, the junction contained 5 bases not matched to a gene. CDR3 size: 14 residues. The CDR3: CASSSGQHKETQYF. The CDR3 nucleotides read TGCGCCAGCAGCTCGGGACAGCACAAAGAGACCCAGTACTTC.

As to this clone: One junction end disagrees with the germline gene, perhaps due to a read error. The V and J genes are TRBV5-1 and TRBJ1-4, with a tentative D call TRBD1 (5 bases). This CDR3 has 14 amino acids. Germline V CDR1 and CDR2: SGHRS, YFSETQ. DNA of the CDR3: TGCGCCAGCAGCCCGGGACGGACTAGTGAAAAACTGTTTTTT. Translation gives CASSPGRTSEKLFF. Full variable domain (outside the CDR3, taken from reference TRBV5-1 and TRBJ1-4): KAGVTQTPRYLIKTRGQQVTLSCSPISGHRSVSWYQQTPGQGLQFLFEYFSETQRNKGNFPGRFSGRQFSNSRSEMNVSTLELGDSALYLCASSPGRTSEKLFFGSGTQLSVL.

The chain is built from TRBV6-4 and TRBJ2-3; 14 bases line up with TRBD2. This CDR3 comprises 15 residues. Germline V CDR1 and CDR2: MRHNA, SNTAGT. V trimming: 6 bases; J trimming: 7 bases; junction bases outside the gene matches: 6. The CDR3 here is CASSPGTSGRNTQYF. CDR3 nucleotide sequence: TGTGCCAGCAGCCCCGGGACTAGCGGGAGAAATACGCAGTATTTT.

CDR3 region: CASSLGFRAGGDNEQFF. The CDR3 coding sequence is TGTGCCAGCAGCTTAGGGTTTCGGGCGGGGGGGGACAATGAGCAGTTCTTC. This sequence joins TRBV7-2 and TRBJ2-1, with 9 bases that match TRBD2. Germline trimming cut 1 base from V and 5 bases from J; bases unmatched to any gene: 9. CDR1 SGHTA and CDR2 FQGNSA come from the germline V gene. CDR3 size: 17 residues.

The CDR3 spells CSVESRGTSTDTQYF. The CDR3 DNA follows: TGCAGCGTTGAATCTCGGGGAACTAGCACAGATACGCAGTATTTT. The chain employs TRBV29-1 and TRBJ2-3, with a weak D call TRBD2 (5 bases). The V end was cut by 2 bases, the J end by 0 bases, with 12 bases between. The CDR3 covers 15 residues. Germline V gene sequence: CDR1 SQVTM, CDR2 ANQGSEA.

This chain connects TRBV2 to TRBJ1-5; D unclear. Trimming pared 4 bases from V and 8 bases from J, leaving 6 bases between. Germline CDR1 and CDR2: SNHLY and FYNNEI. This CDR3 is 11 amino acids long. CDR3 sequence (DNA): TGTGCCAGCAGTGTTTCAGAGCCCCAGCATTTT. This gives the protein CASSVSEPQHF.

This chain uses TRBV18 with TRBJ1-2; a weak D match, TRBD1 (5 bases). The CDR3 is 15 residues long. CDR1 is KGHSH and CDR2 is LQKENI in the germline V gene. V dropped 3 bases and J dropped 3 bases, with 14 bases sitting between them. CDR3 sequence: CASSPKAGSDYGYTF. The CDR3 bases are TGTGCCAGCTCACCTAAGGCAGGGTCCGACTATGGCTACACCTTC.

The rearrangement joins TRBV9 to TRBJ1-1; 8 bases line up with TRBD1. The CDR3 extends over 17 amino acids. Germline CDR1 SGDLS, CDR2 YYNGEE. The ends lost 0 bases at V and 0 bases at J; junction bases unmatched: 7. CDR3 coding DNA: TGTGCCAGCAGCGTAGCTACGACAGGGGATTTGAACACTGAAGCTTTCTTT. Translated, it gives CASSVATTGDLNTEAFF. Combining the CDR3 with reference TRBV9 and TRBJ1-1 gives the whole variable domain DSGVTQTPKHLITATGQRVTLRCSPRSGDLSVYWYQQSLDQGLQFLIQYYNGEERAKGNILERFSAQQFPDLHSELNLSSLELGDSALYFCASSVATTGDLNTEAFFGQGTRLTVV.

V usage is TRBV27 and J usage is TRBJ1-1, with D uncertain. The germline CDR1 and CDR2 sequences are MNHEY and SMNVEV (reference sequence). There are 13 residues in the CDR3. The ends were cut back, 5 bases at V and 5 bases at J, with 12 bases in the middle. CDR3 region: CASSPQVGTEAFF. The CDR3 region has the DNA TGTGCCAGCAGTCCCCAGGTTGGGACTGAAGCTTTCTTT.

The rearrangement uses TRBV2 and TRBJ2-2; D is ambiguous. Germline V lookup: CDR1 SNHLY, CDR2 FYNNEI. This CDR3 has 12 amino acids. V lost 6 bases to trimming and J lost 4 bases, with 6 bases between them. The CDR3 sequence: CASRESTGELFF. CDR3 coding DNA: TGTGCCAGCAGGGAGAGCACCGGGGAGCTGTTTTTT.

V and J are TRBV19 and TRBJ2-2, with D perhaps matching TRBD2 (6 bases). The CDR3 spans 20 residues. The V gene's germline CDR1 is LNHDA and CDR2 SQIVND (reference sequence). The V end was cut by 2 bases, the J end by 1 base, with 23 bases between. CDR3 residues: CASSIKYGSAGRKNTGELFF. CDR3 in DNA: TGTGCCAGTAGTATAAAGTACGGGTCGGCGGGGAGGAAGAACACCGGGGAGCTGTTTTTT.

The chain couples TRBV7-6 to TRBJ2-5; D is unresolved. Between the trimmed V and J ends, which lost 1 base and 0 bases, there was a span of 15 bases. This CDR3 comprises 17 residues. CDR1 is SGHVS and CDR2 is FNYEAQ in the germline V gene. The CDR3 region has the DNA TGTGCCAGCAGCTTAGGATCCTCATACAGTTACCAAGAGACCCAGTACTTC. Residues: CASSLGSSYSYQETQYF.